This T cell receptor beta chain was sequenced for a study of beta chain features in type 1 diabetes. Study-level results: Cells with high TCR expression could be over-represented by cDNA sequencing. Shorter TCRB CDR3s, moderately but significantly so, marked every one of the four CD4+ subsets in Type 1 diabetes patients.

About this clone: The antigen is unknown.

Trimming removed 5 bases from V and 2 bases from J, with 15 bases in between. There are 14 residues in the CDR3. Germline-derived CDR1 and CDR2 are GTSNPN and SVGIG (reference sequence). The isolated RNA, all of it, was reverse transcribed, so expressed TCRB transcripts were what got sequenced. TCRdb's copy holds only in-frame clones and misses some; the assay was immunoSEQ multiplex PCR. The data contain about 27,000 clones, approximately 51% of them seen just once; the ten biggest clones take up 1.4% to 1.5%. The chain is built from TRBV30 and TRBJ2-5, with D tentatively TRBD1 (6 bases). The TCR originated in a young woman with type 1 diabetes. Sequences were obtained from Tregs from blood. DNA of the CDR3: TGTGCCTGGCGTTCGACAGGACCACAAGAGACCCAGTACTTC. It encodes CAWRSTGPQETQYF.